Presented here are 24 T cell receptor beta chains from one specimen sequenced in a study of regulatory T cells in long-lasting Graves disease. Arm-PCR with iRepertoire HTBI primers amplified the CDR3 regions for these TCR beta libraries. In TCRdb, the multiplex PCR reads were re-called with MiXCR into one record per CDR3 protein. The sample has 650,000 to 700,000 distinct CDR3 sequences, 25% to 35% seen once. The sample's time point: persistent/refractory GD, antithyroid drugs over 5 years with positive TRAb. The TCR library was prepared using RNA isolated from PBMCs. The sequences come from peripheral blood mononuclear cells (PBMCs), collected when the disease was refractory, from a patient treated with antithyroid drugs. The receptors were sampled from a female donor with Graves disease.

This chain links TRBV5-1 with TRBJ2-7; TRBD2 matches 14 bases. V lost 4 bases to trimming and J lost 2 bases; unmatched junction nucleotides: 11. Germline V gives CDR1 SGHRS, CDR2 YFSETQ. This CDR3 comprises 18 residues. CDR3 residues: CASSGTGTSGSSPYEQYF. CDR3 sequence (DNA): TGCGCCAGCAGCGGAACCGGGACTAGCGGGAGTAGCCCCTACGAGCAGTACTTC.

The chain joins TRBV6-1 to TRBJ2-7; 8 bases align to TRBD2. Losses at the gene ends were 6 bases for V and 5 bases for J; bases not matched to a gene: 12. The germline gives CDR1 MNHNS, CDR2 SASEGT. The CDR3 contains 15 residues. The CDR3 sequence: CASSGDQGRGDEQYF. The CDR3 DNA reads as TGTGCCAGCAGCGGAGATCAGGGGCGGGGGGACGAGCAGTACTTC.

The chain links TRBV7-9 to TRBJ2-2, with 8 bases fitting TRBD2. The CDR3 is 18 residues long. J lost 2 bases, V lost 0 bases, and 8 bases had no gene match. Germline values: CDR1 SEHNR, CDR2 FQNEAQ (reference sequence). The chain's CDR3 is CASSLAPGLGPNTGELFF. In DNA form, the CDR3 reads TGTGCCAGCAGCTTAGCCCCGGGACTAGGGCCAAACACCGGGGAGCTGTTTTTT.

A few counts support this clonotype. The rearrangement uses TRBV20-1 and TRBJ1-4; 9 bases are a match to TRBD1. After removal of 5 bases from V and 7 bases from J, the junction contained 8 bases not matched to a gene. The CDR3 extends over 14 amino acids. The germline V gene has CDR1 DFQATT and CDR2 SNEGSKA (reference sequence). CDR3 nucleotides: TGCAGTGCTTCGCTTCCGGGACAGGGTGAAAAACTGTTTTTT. Amino acids: CSASLPGQGEKLFF.

This clonotype was seen repeatedly, ten times or more. This rearrangement joins TRBV28 to TRBJ2-7; D is uncertain. This CDR3 comprises 12 residues. Deletions cut 3 bases from V and 2 bases from J, with 5 bases between. Germline V gene sequence: CDR1 MDHEN, CDR2 SYDVKM. The CDR3 protein is CASSLRPYEQYF. Here the CDR3 DNA reads TGTGCCAGCAGTTTGAGGCCCTACGAGCAGTACTTC.

This CDR3 reads CAWRTGRDYGYTF. The DNA of the CDR3 is TGTGCCTGGAGAACGGGGCGCGACTATGGCTACACCTTC. The genes are TRBV30 and TRBJ1-2, with D possibly TRBD1 on 5 matching bases. The V gene lost 3 bases and the J gene lost 3 bases, with 11 bases spanning the gap. The CDR3 loop spans 13 amino acids. CDR1 is GTSNPN and CDR2 is SVGIG in the germline V gene (reference sequence).

This clonotype was found a few times. The chain uses TRBV28 and TRBJ2-5, with 9 bases that match TRBD2. Germline CDR1 MDHEN, CDR2 SYDVKM. J was trimmed by 3 bases and V by 7 bases; bases with no gene match: 9. CDR3 length: 15 residues. The CDR3 DNA follows: TGTGCCAGCAAGATAGCGGGAGATCCCAAAGAGACCCAGTACTTC. Translation gives CASKIAGDPKETQYF.

The rearrangement links TRBV11-1 to TRBJ2-1; TRBD2 matches at 7 bases. This CDR3 contains 16 residues. After removal of 5 bases from V and 2 bases from J, the junction contained 9 bases not matched to a gene. Germline CDR1 reads SGHAT; CDR2 reads FQDESV (reference sequence). CDR3 sequence reads: CASSPRTGLTYNEQFF. CDR3 in DNA: TGTGCCAGCAGCCCCAGGACGGGACTAACCTACAATGAGCAGTTCTTC.

Regarding this clonotype: One base away lies a much larger clone, so this may be a sequencing read error. The J gene is TRBJ1-1, the V gene TRBV20-1; 8 bases are a match to TRBD1. Per germline, CDR1 DFQATT and CDR2 SNEGSKA (reference sequence). The CDR3 has 15 residues. V gave up 8 bases and J gave up 4 bases; unmatched junction bases: 15. CDR3 sequence reads: CSLDRTGTMSTEAFF. CDR3 DNA sequence: TGCAGTCTCGACCGGACAGGGACCATGAGCACTGAAGCTTTCTTT.

The chain has TRBV19 and TRBJ2-6; the D gene is possibly TRBD1 (6 bases). Germline CDR1 is LNHDA and CDR2 is SQIVND (reference sequence). The CDR3 is 16 amino acids. Trimming stripped 5 bases from V and 1 base from J, with 12 bases between. The chain's CDR3 is CASSEQGVSGANVLTF. CDR3 nucleotides: TGTGCCAGTAGTGAACAGGGTGTTTCTGGGGCCAACGTCCTGACTTTC.

The J gene is TRBJ1-2, the V gene TRBV28; 11 nucleotides agree with TRBD1. V was clipped by 8 bases and J by 6 bases; unmatched bases: 11. The CDR3 is made up of 15 amino acids. The V gene's germline CDR1 is MDHEN and CDR2 SYDVKM. CDR3 sequence: CASRFSGTGGHGYTF. The CDR3 region has the DNA TGTGCCAGCCGATTCTCTGGGACAGGGGGTCATGGCTACACCTTC.

This clonotype was counted a few times. The chain couples TRBV6-1 to TRBJ1-1; D possibly corresponds to TRBD1 (5 bases). The length of the CDR3 is 14 residues. Germline V gene data show CDR1 as MNHNS and CDR2 as SASEGT. V dropped 9 bases and J dropped 7 bases, with 21 bases sitting between them. The CDR3 sequence: CASKLPAGPGEAFF. The CDR3 nucleotides are TGTGCCAGTAAATTACCAGCGGGGCCGGGTGAAGCTTTCTTT.

This clonotype appeared a few times. The chain employs TRBV6-1 and TRBJ1-5; D remains ambiguous. CDR3 length equals 13 residues. V lost 3 bases to trimming and J lost 0 bases, with 3 bases between them. From germline, CDR1 is MNHNS and CDR2 SASEGT. The CDR3, as DNA: TGTGCCAGCAGTGACTTTAGCAATCAGCCCCAGCATTTT. It is translated as CASSDFSNQPQHF.

V is TRBV10-3 and J is TRBJ1-6, with a weak D call TRBD1 (6 bases). The V gene's germline CDR1 is ENHRY and CDR2 SYGVKD. CDR3 length: 14 residues. Trimming took 3 bases from V and 7 from J, leaving 10 bases between them. Here the CDR3 reads CAISEGDRNSPLHF. The CDR3 nucleotides read TGTGCCATCAGTGAAGGCGACAGGAATTCACCCCTCCACTTT.

Note on this clonotype: Since a much larger clone is just one base distant, this may be a read error. This sequence joins TRBV12-3 or TRBV12-4 and TRBJ2-7; D possibly uses TRBD1 or TRBD2 (5 bases each). CDR3 length: 16 residues. CDR3 loop: CASSHPRGESSYGQYF. The CDR3 DNA reads as TGTGCCAGCAGTCACCCTAGAGGGGAGAGCTCCTACGGGCAGTACTTC.

This clonotype was seen only a few times. V usage is TRBV29-1 and J usage is TRBJ1-2, with a weak D call TRBD1 (5 bases). The CDR3 consists of 13 residues. With 8 bases removed from V and 1 base from J, the gap between germline ends came to 14 bases. In germline, CDR1 is SQVTM, CDR2 ANQGSEA. CDR3: CSISKGNNYGYTF. Here the CDR3 DNA reads TGCAGCATCTCTAAGGGGAATAACTATGGCTACACCTTC. Drawing the rest from reference TRBV29-1 and TRBJ1-2, the complete variable domain is SAVISQKPSRDICQRGTSLTIQCQVDSQVTMMFWYRQQPGQSLTLIATANQGSEATYESGFVIDKFPISRPNLTFSTLTVSNMSPEDSSIYLCSISKGNNYGYTFGSGTRLTVV.

This clonotype occurred once. The rearrangement links TRBV12-3 or TRBV12-4 to TRBJ2-7; TRBD2 agrees at 7 bases. Losses at the gene ends were 7 bases for V and 6 bases for J; bases not matched to a gene: 27. This CDR3 comprises 19 residues. The CDR3 spells CASIRGRGVDLSSTGEQYF. For the CDR3, the DNA is TGTGCCAGCATCCGAGGCCGGGGGGTGGATTTGTCTAGCACAGGCGAGCAGTACTTC.

This clonotype has more than one count but fewer than ten. V usage is TRBV6-2 or TRBV6-3 and J usage is TRBJ1-2; D is possibly TRBD1 (6 bases). This CDR3 has 14 amino acids. From germline, CDR1 is MNHEY and CDR2 SVGEGT. V lost 2 bases and J lost 4, with 11 bases in between. The CDR3 coding sequence is TGTGCCAGCAGTTACCCCCAAGGGGGCTATGGCTACACCTTC. It yields the protein CASSYPQGGYGYTF.

The sample holds a few counts of this clonotype. V usage is TRBV19 and J usage is TRBJ1-6; TRBD1 is a possible D gene (6 bases). Germline-derived CDR1 and CDR2 are LNHDA and SQIVND (reference sequence). This CDR3 region has 15 residues. V was cut by 6 bases and J by 0 bases, with 9 bases left in between. In nucleotides, the CDR3 is TGTGCCAGTAGACCGGACAGCTCCTATAATTCACCCCTCCACTTT. This sequence encodes CASRPDSSYNSPLHF.

The rearrangement uses TRBV5-6 and TRBJ1-2, with D perhaps matching TRBD1 (5 bases). The CDR3 is 14 residues long. With 3 bases removed from V and 8 bases from J, the gap between germline ends came to 17 bases. Germline lookup yields CDR1 SGHDT and CDR2 YYEEEE. The CDR3 is CASSSGTEGAGYTF. The CDR3 nucleotides are TGTGCCAGCAGCTCCGGGACGGAAGGGGCAGGCTACACCTTC.

The J gene is TRBJ1-1, the V gene TRBV20-1, with 7 nucleotides matching TRBD1. The junction had 4 bases not matched to a gene; V was cut back by 5 bases and J by 1 base. The CDR3 runs 13 residues. Germline loops: CDR1 DFQATT, CDR2 SNEGSKA (reference sequence). The CDR3 sequence is CSAWGDRNTEAFF. The CDR3 coding sequence is TGCAGTGCTTGGGGGGACAGGAACACTGAAGCTTTCTTT.

This clonotype showed up just a few times. V and J are TRBV6-1 and TRBJ2-1, with 7 bases aligning to TRBD1. The CDR3 totals 11 residues. Germline V CDR1 and CDR2: MNHNS, SASEGT. With V trimmed by 8 bases and J by 10 bases, 5 bases remained unmatched. Written as DNA, the CDR3 is TGTGCCAGCGGGACAGAAGGAGAGCAGTTCTTC. It translates to CASGTEGEQFF.

This chain uses TRBV3-1 with TRBJ1-1; D remains ambiguous. Trimming removed 2 bases from V and 6 bases from J, with 10 bases in between. CDR1 is LGHDT, CDR2 YNNKEL, per germline (reference sequence). This CDR3 is built from 13 residues. DNA of the CDR3: TGTGCCAGCAGCCAACGAGGAAGTGCTGAAGCTTTCTTT. Translated, it gives CASSQRGSAEAFF.

Note on this clonotype: This may stem from a read error, because a much larger clone lies one nucleotide away. The chain joins TRBV6-2 or TRBV6-3 to TRBJ1-2; D not resolved. Germline CDR1 is MNHEY and CDR2 is SVGEGT. The CDR3 is made up of 13 amino acids. Trimming pared 6 bases from V and 1 base from J, leaving 9 bases between. The CDR3 DNA reads TGTGCCAGCAGGCAAGACCTTAACTATGGCTACACCTTC. As protein: CASRQDLNYGYTF.